This T cell receptor (beta chain) came from a study of cytomegalovirus exposure and HLA in healthy donors. Study-level points and caveats: Among the CMV-associated chains, a few were confirmed in vitro as specific for CMV antigens.

Comment on this clone: Its antigen is unidentified.

Germline V CDR1 and CDR2: SGHRS, YFSETQ. Trimming removed 4 bases from V and 4 bases from J, with 14 bases in between. This CDR3 has 14 amino acids. Use of 60 Vbeta and 13 Jbeta primers characterized the PCR. Generated by immunoSEQ multiplex PCR, the TCRdb table keeps only in-frame clones and is missing some. The top ten clones hold about 13% of a sample with around 140,000 clones, about 74% of them seen once. The chain employs TRBV5-1 and TRBJ1-1, with no clear D. The origin of this receptor is a man aged 40-49 years in good health and CMV-seropositive. The sequencing input was PBMCs. CDR3 in DNA: TGCGCCAGCAGCCAAGAAGAGGCGGGCACTGAAGCTTTCTTT. Protein product: CASSQEEAGTEAFF. The variable domain in full, with the rest retrieved from reference TRBV5-1 and TRBJ1-1, is KAGVTQTPRYLIKTRGQQVTLSCSPISGHRSVSWYQQTPGQGLQFLFEYFSETQRNKGNFPGRFSGRQFSNSRSEMNVSTLELGDSALYLCASSQEEAGTEAFFGQGTRLTVV.